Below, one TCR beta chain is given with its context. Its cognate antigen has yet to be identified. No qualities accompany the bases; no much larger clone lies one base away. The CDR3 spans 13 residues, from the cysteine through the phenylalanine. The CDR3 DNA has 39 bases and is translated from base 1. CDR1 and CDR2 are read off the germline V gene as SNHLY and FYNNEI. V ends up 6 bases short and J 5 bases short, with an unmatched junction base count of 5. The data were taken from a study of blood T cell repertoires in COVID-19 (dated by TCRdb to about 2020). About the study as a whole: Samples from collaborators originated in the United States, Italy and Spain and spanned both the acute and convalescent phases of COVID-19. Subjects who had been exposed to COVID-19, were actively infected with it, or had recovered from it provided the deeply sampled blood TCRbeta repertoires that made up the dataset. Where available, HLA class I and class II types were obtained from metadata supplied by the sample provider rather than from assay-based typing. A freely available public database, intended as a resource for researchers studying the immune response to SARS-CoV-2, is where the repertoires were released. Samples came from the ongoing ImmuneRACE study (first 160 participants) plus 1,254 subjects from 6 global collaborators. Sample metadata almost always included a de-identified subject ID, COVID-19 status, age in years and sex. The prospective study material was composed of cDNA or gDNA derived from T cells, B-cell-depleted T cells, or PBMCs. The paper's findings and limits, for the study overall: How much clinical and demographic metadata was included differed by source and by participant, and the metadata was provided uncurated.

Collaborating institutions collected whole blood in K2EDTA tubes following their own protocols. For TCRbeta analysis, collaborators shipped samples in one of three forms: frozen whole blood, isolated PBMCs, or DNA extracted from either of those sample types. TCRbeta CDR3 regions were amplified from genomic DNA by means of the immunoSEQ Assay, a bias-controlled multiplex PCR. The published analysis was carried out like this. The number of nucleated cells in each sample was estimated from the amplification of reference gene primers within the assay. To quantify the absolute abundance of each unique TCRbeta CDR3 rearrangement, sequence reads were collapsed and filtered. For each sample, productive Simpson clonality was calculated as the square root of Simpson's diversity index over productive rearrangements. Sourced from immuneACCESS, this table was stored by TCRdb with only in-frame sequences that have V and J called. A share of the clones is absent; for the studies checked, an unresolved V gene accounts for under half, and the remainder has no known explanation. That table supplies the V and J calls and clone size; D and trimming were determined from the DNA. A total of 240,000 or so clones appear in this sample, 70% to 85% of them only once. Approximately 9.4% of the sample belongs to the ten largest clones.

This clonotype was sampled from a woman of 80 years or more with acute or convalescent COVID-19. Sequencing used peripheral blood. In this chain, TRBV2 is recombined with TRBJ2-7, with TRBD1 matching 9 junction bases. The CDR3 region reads CASRGQGDHEQYF. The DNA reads TGTGCCAGCAGGGGACAGGGAGACCACGAGCAGTACTTC.